The 26 T cell receptor beta chains presented below share a single source sample, sequenced in a study of T cell repertoires in cytomegalovirus infection. TCRdb ran MiXCR on the reads and lists one entry per CDR3 protein. The sample yields about 310,000 distinct CDR3 sequences, about a sixth seen once. Sequenced sample: PBMCs. All receptors come from a human donor in good health (CMV status not recorded). Some clones in this sample may be carry-over from other donors' samples.

This clonotype was counted ten times or more. The chain has TRBV7-2 and TRBJ1-1; no definite D call. V gave up 5 bases and J gave up 1 base, with 17 bases separating them. CDR1 and CDR2 (germline): SGHTA, FQGNSA. CDR3 length: 16 amino acids. The CDR3 loop is CASSLDWASGNTEAFF. The CDR3 bases are TGTGCCAGCAGCCTGGACTGGGCCTCGGGGAACACTGAAGCTTTCTTT.

This clonotype appeared a few times. The chain employs TRBV20-1 and TRBJ2-7; D could derive from TRBD1 or TRBD2 (5 bases each). The CDR3 is made up of 12 amino acids. Germline assignment: CDR1 DFQATT and CDR2 SNEGSKA (reference sequence). Trimming removed 6 bases at V and 3 bases at J, with 12 bases between. The CDR3: CSATGRFYEQYF. The CDR3 nucleotides are TGCAGTGCCACGGGACGGTTCTACGAGCAGTACTTC.

Ten or more counts support this clonotype. CDR3 protein: CAISESEAANTEAFF. The CDR3 nucleotides are TGTGCCATCAGTGAGTCTGAGGCAGCGAACACTGAAGCTTTCTTT. The chain combines TRBV10-3 with TRBJ1-1; D not certain. V was cut by 0 bases and J by 1 base, with 9 bases left in between. Per germline, CDR1 ENHRY and CDR2 SYGVKD. The CDR3 consists of 15 residues.

This clonotype appeared a few times. The chain carries TRBV7-3 and TRBJ2-1; TRBD1 matches at 8 bases. The CDR3 length is 16 residues. V trimming: 5 bases; J trimming: 9 bases; junction bases outside the gene matches: 15. Germline V gives CDR1 SGHTA, CDR2 FQGTGA. The CDR3 DNA sequence: TGTGCCAGCAGCCCGATAGTTGGACAGGGTTCGGCTGAGCAGTTCTTC. Encoded protein: CASSPIVGQGSAEQFF.

The gene calls are TRBV6-2 or TRBV6-3 and TRBJ1-2; 7 bases map to TRBD1. The CDR3 contains 14 residues. Losses at the gene ends were 2 bases for V and 4 bases for J; bases not matched to a gene: 4. Germline CDR1 MNHEY, CDR2 SVGEGT. The CDR3 DNA reads TGTGCCAGCAGTTACCTAGACAGGGTCTATGGCTACACCTTC. Protein: CASSYLDRVYGYTF.

This clonotype was counted only a few times. The chain couples TRBV7-9 to TRBJ2-7; D is perhaps TRBD1 (6 bases). Trimming left V 3 bases short and J 2 bases short, with 20 bases between. Per germline, CDR1 SEHNR and CDR2 FQNEAQ (reference sequence). This CDR3 is built from 17 residues. The CDR3 protein is CASSFPQGGQPPYEQYF. Written as DNA, the CDR3 is TGTGCCAGCAGCTTCCCCCAAGGCGGACAGCCTCCCTACGAGCAGTACTTC.

This clonotype has only a few counts. The chain joins TRBV6-2 or TRBV6-3 to TRBJ2-5, with D possibly TRBD1 on 5 matching bases. The CDR3 length is 14 residues. Germline CDR1 is MNHEY and CDR2 is SVGEGT. V shed 2 bases and J shed 1 base, with 8 bases lying between them. CDR3 coding DNA: TGTGCCAGCAGTTACCCAGGGCGCCAAGAGACCCAGTACTTC. Its translation: CASSYPGRQETQYF.

This clonotype was seen a handful of times. The genes are TRBV6-2 or TRBV6-3 and TRBJ1-1; 7 bases are shared with TRBD1. Trimming at V came to 5 bases and at J to 4 bases, leaving 10 bases not matched to a gene. Germline V gives CDR1 MNHEY, CDR2 SVGEGT. The CDR3 sequence is 15 residues long. CDR3 sequence reads: CASSTFIAGGTEAFF. CDR3 bases: TGTGCCAGCAGTACCTTCATCGCAGGGGGCACTGAAGCTTTCTTT.

The genes are TRBV11-3 and TRBJ2-1; 10 bases are a match to TRBD2. CDR1 SGHNT and CDR2 YENEEA come from the germline V gene. This CDR3 is built from 20 residues. The V gene end was trimmed by 5 bases and the J gene end by 6 bases; junction bases not matched to a gene: 22. The CDR3 nucleotides are TGTGCCAGCAGCCCTGGTCGAGCTCGGGGGATAGCGGGGGGTTTCAATGAGCAGTTCTTC. Its translation is CASSPGRARGIAGGFNEQFF.

The gene calls are TRBV24-1 and TRBJ2-3, with 8 bases identical to TRBD2. With V trimmed by 6 bases and J by 1 base, 8 bases remained unmatched. Germline V gives CDR1 KGHDR, CDR2 SFDVKD. The length of the CDR3 is 16 residues. The CDR3 sequence: CATSPGLAVGTDTQYF. Written as DNA, the CDR3 is TGTGCCACCAGTCCAGGACTAGCCGTCGGCACAGATACGCAGTATTTT.

This clonotype was recorded once. The rearrangement links TRBV5-6 to TRBJ2-7; D uncertain. The V and J ends lost 3 bases and 3 bases respectively, with 7 bases between them. CDR1 is SGHDT, CDR2 YYEEEE, per germline. The CDR3 totals 12 residues. In DNA, the CDR3 is TGTGCCAGCAGCTCTAATCGCTACGAGCAGTACTTC. As protein: CASSSNRYEQYF.

The chain employs TRBV19 and TRBJ2-5, with D possibly being TRBD2 (6 bases). The CDR3 spans 14 residues. The V end lost 5 bases, the J end lost 5 bases, and 15 bases lay between the germline ends. In germline, CDR1 is LNHDA, CDR2 SQIVND (reference sequence). This CDR3 is CASSFGLAMETQYF. DNA of the CDR3: TGTGCCAGTAGTTTTGGGCTAGCGATGGAGACCCAGTACTTC. Combining the CDR3 with reference TRBV19 and TRBJ2-5 gives the whole variable domain DGGITQSPKYLFRKEGQNVTLSCEQNLNHDAMYWYRQDPGQGLRLIYYSQIVNDFQKGDIAEGYSVSREKKESFPLTVTSAQKNPTAFYLCASSFGLAMETQYFGPGTRLLVL.

This clonotype was detected a few times. The chain carries TRBV11-2 and TRBJ2-2; TRBD2 is a possible D gene (7 bases). The germline gives CDR1 SGHAT, CDR2 FQNNGV. The length of the CDR3 is 17 residues. V was trimmed by 1 base and J by 1 base, leaving 13 bases between them. CDR3 region: CASSLGRGQLNTGELFF. In nucleotides, the CDR3 is TGTGCCAGCAGCTTAGGGCGGGGGCAGTTGAACACCGGGGAGCTGTTTTTT.

V and J are TRBV2 and TRBJ1-6; D gene unclear. CDR1 and CDR2 (germline): SNHLY, FYNNEI. V lost 6 bases and J lost 7, with 16 bases in between. The CDR3 runs to 15 residues. This CDR3 reads CASRAGALINSPLHF. For the CDR3, the DNA is TGTGCCAGCAGAGCCGGCGCGTTGATCAATTCACCCCTCCACTTT.

This clonotype was detected many times. The rearrangement uses TRBV7-8 and TRBJ1-5, with TRBD1 matching 7 bases. Germline-derived CDR1 and CDR2 are SGHVS and FQNEAQ. This CDR3 is built from 16 residues. With V trimmed by 5 bases and J by 6 bases, 13 bases remained unmatched. The CDR3 loop is CASSPGPTGHPQPQHF. Here the CDR3 DNA reads TGTGCCAGCAGCCCCGGCCCGACAGGGCACCCTCAGCCCCAGCATTTT.

This chain uses TRBV7-8 with TRBJ1-2, with a possible D match to TRBD1 (5 bases). Germline values: CDR1 SGHVS, CDR2 FQNEAQ. V lost 5 bases, J lost 4 bases, and 17 bases lay in between. This CDR3 is 15 amino acids long. CDR3 nucleotide sequence: TGTGCCAGCAGCCCCCCCGGGGTGGGGGGCTATGGCTACACCTTC. It codes for CASSPPGVGGYGYTF.

This clonotype was detected only a few times. The V gene is TRBV5-4, the J gene TRBJ1-4, with D perhaps matching TRBD1 (5 bases). CDR1 is SGHNT and CDR2 is YYREEE in the germline V gene (reference sequence). This CDR3 is 15 amino acids long. V dropped 4 bases and J dropped 4 bases, with 14 bases sitting between them. The CDR3 DNA is TGTGCCAGCAGCCCGGATCAAAGGGGTAATGAAAAACTGTTTTTT. Residues: CASSPDQRGNEKLFF.

This clonotype occurred many times. The rearrangement uses TRBV12-3 or TRBV12-4 and TRBJ1-1; D unresolved. Trimming pared 3 bases from V and 3 bases from J, leaving 11 bases between. This CDR3 has 14 amino acids. The CDR3 DNA reads TGTGCCAGCAGTTTTGCAGGAGGAGACACTGAAGCTTTCTTT. Encoded protein: CASSFAGGDTEAFF.

This chain connects TRBV4-2 to TRBJ1-2; 8 nucleotides line up with TRBD1. J lost 4 bases, V lost 1 base, and 14 bases had no gene match. Germline V gene data show CDR1 as LGHNA and CDR2 as YNFKEQ. The CDR3 spans 18 residues. CDR3 DNA sequence: TGTGCCAGCAGCCAAGCAGACAGGGGACCCGGAAGTGGCTATGGCTACACCTTC. This translates into CASSQADRGPGSGYGYTF.

The rearrangement uses TRBV28 and TRBJ2-3, with D unclear. The CDR3 covers 11 residues. Germline V lookup: CDR1 MDHEN, CDR2 SYDVKM. Deletions cut 7 bases from V and 4 bases from J, with 6 bases between. The DNA of the CDR3 is TGTGCCAGCATTCGGGCAGATACGCAGTATTTT. This encodes CASIRADTQYF. The full variable domain, in which reference TRBV28 and TRBJ2-3 provide the parts outside the CDR3, is DVKVTQSSRYLVKRTGEKVFLECVQDMDHENMFWYRQDPGLGLRLIYFSYDVKMKEKGDIPEGYSVSREKKERFSLILESASTNQTSMYLCASIRADTQYFGPGTRLTVL.

The gene calls are TRBV7-6 and TRBJ1-3; D unclear. The CDR3 sequence is 16 residues long. The V end was cut by 2 bases, the J end by 0 bases, with 11 bases between. Germline V gene lookup returns CDR1 SGHVS and CDR2 FNYEAQ. For the CDR3, the DNA is TGTGCCAGCAGCTTAACCGGAGCAGACTCTGGAAACACCATATATTTT. It is translated as CASSLTGADSGNTIYF.

This clonotype has ten or more counts. The chain employs TRBV7-9 and TRBJ2-1, with TRBD2 matching over 8 bases. The V gene end was trimmed by 3 bases and the J gene end by 5 bases; junction bases not matched to a gene: 6. Per germline, CDR1 SEHNR and CDR2 FQNEAQ (reference sequence). There are 15 residues in the CDR3. Here the CDR3 DNA reads TGTGCCAGCAGCTTGGGCCGGGGGGGAGACAATGAGCAGTTCTTC. Its translation: CASSLGRGGDNEQFF.

This clonotype was seen at least ten times. The chain has TRBV7-2 and TRBJ1-3; 9 nucleotides match TRBD1. The CDR3 totals 14 residues. CDR1 and CDR2 from the germline V gene are SGHTA and FQGNSA. V was clipped by 6 bases and J by 3 bases; unmatched bases: 3. The CDR3 protein is CASRGTGSGNTIYF. CDR3 nucleotide sequence: TGTGCCAGCAGGGGGACAGGGAGTGGAAACACCATATATTTT.

This clonotype turned up a few times. The V call is TRBV5-1, the J call TRBJ2-1; unclear D gene. The V and J ends lost 4 bases and 7 bases respectively, with 12 bases between them. CDR3 length equals 13 residues. Germline V gives CDR1 SGHRS, CDR2 YFSETQ. The CDR3 reads CASSPTVRNEQFF. The DNA of the CDR3 is TGCGCCAGCAGCCCCACCGTCCGGAATGAGCAGTTCTTC.

This chain joins TRBV6-1 and TRBJ2-1; TRBD1 or TRBD2 may be the D gene (5 bases each). Trimming removed 7 bases at V and 6 bases at J, with 13 bases between. The CDR3 spans 13 residues. CDR1 MNHNS and CDR2 SASEGT come from the germline V gene. CDR3 protein: CASILGPGNEQFF. CDR3 DNA sequence: TGTGCCAGCATCCTGGGACCCGGCAATGAGCAGTTCTTC.

In its sample, this clonotype was seen many times. The chain uses TRBV12-3 or TRBV12-4 and TRBJ1-6, with D possibly TRBD1 on 5 matching bases. V lost 0 bases to trimming and J lost 9 bases, with 9 bases between them. The CDR3 runs 14 residues. The CDR3 nucleotides read TGTGCCAGCAGTTTAGCAGGGGTTGGTTCACCCCTCCACTTT. Translating it yields CASSLAGVGSPLHF.